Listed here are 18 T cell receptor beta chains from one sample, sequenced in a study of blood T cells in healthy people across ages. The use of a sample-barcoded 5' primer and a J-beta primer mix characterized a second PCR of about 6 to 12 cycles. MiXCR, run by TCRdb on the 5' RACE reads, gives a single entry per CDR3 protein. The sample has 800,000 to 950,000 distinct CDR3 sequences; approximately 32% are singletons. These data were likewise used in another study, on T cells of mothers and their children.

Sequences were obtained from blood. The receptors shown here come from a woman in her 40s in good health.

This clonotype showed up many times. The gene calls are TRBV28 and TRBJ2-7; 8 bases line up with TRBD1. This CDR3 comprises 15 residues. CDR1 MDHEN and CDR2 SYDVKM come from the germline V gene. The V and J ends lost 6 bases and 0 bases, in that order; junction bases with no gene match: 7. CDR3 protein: CASSRGDRNSYEQYF. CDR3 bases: TGTGCCAGCAGCCGAGGGGACAGGAACTCCTACGAGCAGTACTTC.

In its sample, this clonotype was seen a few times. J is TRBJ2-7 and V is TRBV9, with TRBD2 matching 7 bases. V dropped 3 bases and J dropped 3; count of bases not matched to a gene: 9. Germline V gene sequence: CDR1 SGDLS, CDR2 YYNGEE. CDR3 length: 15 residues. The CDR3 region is CASSERDSTNYEQYF. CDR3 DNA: TGTGCCAGCAGCGAGCGGGACTCGACGAACTACGAGCAGTACTTC. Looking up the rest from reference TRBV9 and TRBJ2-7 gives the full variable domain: DSGVTQTPKHLITATGQRVTLRCSPRSGDLSVYWYQQSLDQGLQFLIQYYNGEERAKGNILERFSAQQFPDLHSELNLSSLELGDSALYFCASSERDSTNYEQYFGPGTRLTVT.

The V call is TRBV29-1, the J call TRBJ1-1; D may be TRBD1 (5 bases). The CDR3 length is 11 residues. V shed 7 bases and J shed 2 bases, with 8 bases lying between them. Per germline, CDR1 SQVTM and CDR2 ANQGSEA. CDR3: CSAQGNTEAFF. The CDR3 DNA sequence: TGCAGCGCCCAGGGTAACACTGAAGCTTTCTTT. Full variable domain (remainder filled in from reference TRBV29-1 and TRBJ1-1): SAVISQKPSRDICQRGTSLTIQCQVDSQVTMMFWYRQQPGQSLTLIATANQGSEATYESGFVIDKFPISRPNLTFSTLTVSNMSPEDSSIYLCSAQGNTEAFFGQGTRLTVV.

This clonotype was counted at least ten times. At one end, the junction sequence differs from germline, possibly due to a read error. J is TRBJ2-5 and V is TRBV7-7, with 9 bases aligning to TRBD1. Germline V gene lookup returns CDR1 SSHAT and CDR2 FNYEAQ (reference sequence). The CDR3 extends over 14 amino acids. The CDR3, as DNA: TGTGCTAGCAGCCTGAGGACAGGGGCAGAGACCCAGTACTTC. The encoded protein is CASSLRTGAETQYF.

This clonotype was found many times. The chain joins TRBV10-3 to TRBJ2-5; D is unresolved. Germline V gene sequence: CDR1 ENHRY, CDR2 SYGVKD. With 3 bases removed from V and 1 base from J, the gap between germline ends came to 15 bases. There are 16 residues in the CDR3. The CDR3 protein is CAISDEMGSPQETQYF. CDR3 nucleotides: TGTGCCATCAGTGACGAGATGGGGTCTCCCCAAGAGACCCAGTACTTC.

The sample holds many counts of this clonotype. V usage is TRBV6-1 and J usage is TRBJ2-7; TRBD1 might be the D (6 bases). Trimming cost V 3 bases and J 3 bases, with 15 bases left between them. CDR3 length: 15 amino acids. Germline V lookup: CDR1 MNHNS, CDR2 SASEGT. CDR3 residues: CASSELAGAIYEQYF. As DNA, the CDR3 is TGTGCCAGCAGTGAGTTGGCAGGGGCGATCTACGAGCAGTACTTC.

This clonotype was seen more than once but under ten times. The CDR3 sequence: CASSLVLAGGSSYNEQFF. CDR3 DNA sequence: TGTGCCAGCAGTTTAGTACTAGCGGGGGGGAGCTCCTACAATGAGCAGTTCTTC. The rearrangement joins TRBV28 to TRBJ2-1, with 13 bases fitting TRBD2. V trimming: 2 bases; J trimming: 0 bases; junction bases outside the gene matches: 4. Germline values: CDR1 MDHEN, CDR2 SYDVKM. This CDR3 is 18 amino acids long.

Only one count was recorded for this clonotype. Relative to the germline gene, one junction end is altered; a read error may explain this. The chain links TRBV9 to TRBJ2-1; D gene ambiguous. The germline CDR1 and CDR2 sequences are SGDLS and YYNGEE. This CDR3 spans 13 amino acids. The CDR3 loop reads CACSEGRYNEQFF. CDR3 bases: TGTGCCTGCAGCGAAGGTCGGTACAATGAGCAGTTCTTC. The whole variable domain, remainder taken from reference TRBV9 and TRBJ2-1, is DSGVTQTPKHLITATGQRVTLRCSPRSGDLSVYWYQQSLDQGLQFLIQYYNGEERAKGNILERFSAQQFPDLHSELNLSSLELGDSALYFCACSEGRYNEQFFGPGTRLTVL.

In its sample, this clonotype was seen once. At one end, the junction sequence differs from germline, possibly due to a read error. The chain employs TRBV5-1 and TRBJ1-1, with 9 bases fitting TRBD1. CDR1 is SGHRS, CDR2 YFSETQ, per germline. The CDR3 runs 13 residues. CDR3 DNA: TGCACCAGCAGCGGGGGACAGGGAATGGAAGCTTTCTTT. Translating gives CTSSGGQGMEAFF.

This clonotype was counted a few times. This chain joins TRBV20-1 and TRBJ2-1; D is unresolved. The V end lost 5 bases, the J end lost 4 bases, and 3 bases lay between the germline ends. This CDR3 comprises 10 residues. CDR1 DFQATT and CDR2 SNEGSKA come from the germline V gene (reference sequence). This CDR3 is CSAVYNEQFF. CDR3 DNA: TGCAGTGCTGTTTACAATGAGCAGTTCTTC.

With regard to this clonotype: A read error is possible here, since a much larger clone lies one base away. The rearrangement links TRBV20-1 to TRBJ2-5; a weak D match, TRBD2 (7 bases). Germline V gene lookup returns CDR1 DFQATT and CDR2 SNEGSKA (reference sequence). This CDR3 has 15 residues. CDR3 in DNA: TGCAGCGCCCGAGAAGTGGGGGGGCGTTTTGAGACCCAGTACTTC. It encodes CSAREVGGRFETQYF.

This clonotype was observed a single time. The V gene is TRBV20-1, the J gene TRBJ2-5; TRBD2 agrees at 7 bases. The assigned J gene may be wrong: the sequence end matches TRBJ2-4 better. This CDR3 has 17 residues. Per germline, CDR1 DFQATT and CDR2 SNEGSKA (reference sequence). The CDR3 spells CSALLATMVAAKNIQYF. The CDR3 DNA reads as TGCAGTGCTTTACTAGCGACGATGGTGGCGGCCAAAAACATTCAGTACTTC.

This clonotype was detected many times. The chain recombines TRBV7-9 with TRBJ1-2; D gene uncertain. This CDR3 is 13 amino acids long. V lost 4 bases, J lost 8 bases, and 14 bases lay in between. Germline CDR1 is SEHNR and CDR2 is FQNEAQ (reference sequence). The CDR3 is CASSSDVSLGYTF. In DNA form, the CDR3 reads TGTGCCAGCAGCTCGGACGTGTCTCTCGGCTACACCTTC.

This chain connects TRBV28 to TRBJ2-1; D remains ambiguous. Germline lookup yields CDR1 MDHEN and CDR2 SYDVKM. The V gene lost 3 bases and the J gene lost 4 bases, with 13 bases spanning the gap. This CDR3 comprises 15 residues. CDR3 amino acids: CASSFRVGTYNEQFF. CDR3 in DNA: TGTGCCAGCAGTTTTCGGGTGGGTACTTACAATGAGCAGTTCTTC. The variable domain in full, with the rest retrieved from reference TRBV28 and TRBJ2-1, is DVKVTQSSRYLVKRTGEKVFLECVQDMDHENMFWYRQDPGLGLRLIYFSYDVKMKEKGDIPEGYSVSREKKERFSLILESASTNQTSMYLCASSFRVGTYNEQFFGPGTRLTVL.

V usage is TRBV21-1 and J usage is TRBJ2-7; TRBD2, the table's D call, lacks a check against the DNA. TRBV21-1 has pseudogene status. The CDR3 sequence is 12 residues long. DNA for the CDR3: TGTGCCAGCAGCCGACGGGTGGGCGAGCAGTACTTC. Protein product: CASSRRVGEQYF.

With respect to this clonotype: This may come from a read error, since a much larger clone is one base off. This CDR3 reads CSVIRRGGYEQYF. For the CDR3, the DNA is TGCAGCGTTATTAGGCGGGGAGGGTACGAGCAGTACTTC. This rearrangement joins TRBV29-1 to TRBJ2-7; 7 bases fit TRBD2. This CDR3 spans 13 amino acids. The J segment lost 4 bases and the V segment lost 5 bases, leaving 8 bases of the junction unmatched. Looked up from germline, CDR1 is SQVTM and CDR2 is ANQGSEA.

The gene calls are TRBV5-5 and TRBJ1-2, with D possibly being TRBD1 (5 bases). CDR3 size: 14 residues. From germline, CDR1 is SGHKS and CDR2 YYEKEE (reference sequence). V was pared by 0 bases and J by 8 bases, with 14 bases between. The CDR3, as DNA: TGTGCCAGCAGCTTGGATGTGGGGGAGGGGGGCTACACCTTC. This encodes CASSLDVGEGGYTF.

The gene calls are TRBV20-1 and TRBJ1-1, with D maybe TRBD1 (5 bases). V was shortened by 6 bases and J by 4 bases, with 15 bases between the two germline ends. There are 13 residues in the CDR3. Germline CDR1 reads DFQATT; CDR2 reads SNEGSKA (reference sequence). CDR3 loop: CSAPGRVGTEAFF. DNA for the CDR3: TGCAGTGCCCCCGGCAGGGTTGGCACTGAAGCTTTCTTT.